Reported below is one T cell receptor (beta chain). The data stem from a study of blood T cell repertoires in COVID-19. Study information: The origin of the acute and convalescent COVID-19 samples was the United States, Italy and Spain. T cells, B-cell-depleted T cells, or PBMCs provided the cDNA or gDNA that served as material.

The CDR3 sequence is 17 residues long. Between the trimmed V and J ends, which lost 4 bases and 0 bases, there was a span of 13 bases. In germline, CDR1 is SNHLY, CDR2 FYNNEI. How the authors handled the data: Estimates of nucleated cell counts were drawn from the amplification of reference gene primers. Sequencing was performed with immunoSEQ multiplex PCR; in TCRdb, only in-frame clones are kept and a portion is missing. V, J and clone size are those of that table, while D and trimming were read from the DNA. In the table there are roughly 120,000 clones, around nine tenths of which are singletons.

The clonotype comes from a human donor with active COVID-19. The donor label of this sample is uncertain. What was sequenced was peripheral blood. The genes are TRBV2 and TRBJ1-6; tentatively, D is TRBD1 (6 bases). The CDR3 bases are TGTGCCAGCAGTGCAAGACAGGCAAGCTCCTATAATTCACCCCTCCACTTT. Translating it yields CASSARQASSYNSPLHF.